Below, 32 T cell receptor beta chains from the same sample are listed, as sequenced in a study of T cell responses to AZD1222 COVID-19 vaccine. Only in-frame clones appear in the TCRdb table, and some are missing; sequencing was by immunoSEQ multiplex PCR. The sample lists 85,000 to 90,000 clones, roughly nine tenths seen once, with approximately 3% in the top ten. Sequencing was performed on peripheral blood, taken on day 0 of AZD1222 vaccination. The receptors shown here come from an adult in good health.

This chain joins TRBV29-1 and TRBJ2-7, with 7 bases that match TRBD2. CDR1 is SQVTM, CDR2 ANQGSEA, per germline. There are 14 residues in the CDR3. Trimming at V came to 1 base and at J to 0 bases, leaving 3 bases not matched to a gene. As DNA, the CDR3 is TGCAGCGTTGAAGCCGCGGGGGACTCCTACGAGCAGTACTTC. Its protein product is CSVEAAGDSYEQYF.

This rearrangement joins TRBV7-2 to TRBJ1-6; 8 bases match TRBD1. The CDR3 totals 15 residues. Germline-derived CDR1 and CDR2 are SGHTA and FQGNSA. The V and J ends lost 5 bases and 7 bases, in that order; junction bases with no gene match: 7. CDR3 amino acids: CASSTDRGANSPLHF. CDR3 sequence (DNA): TGTGCCAGCAGCACAGACAGGGGTGCCAATTCACCCCTCCACTTT.

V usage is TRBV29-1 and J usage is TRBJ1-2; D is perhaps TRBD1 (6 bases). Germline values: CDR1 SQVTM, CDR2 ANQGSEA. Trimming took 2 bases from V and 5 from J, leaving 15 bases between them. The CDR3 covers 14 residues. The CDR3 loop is CSVERQAAGYGYTF. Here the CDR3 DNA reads TGCAGCGTTGAACGACAGGCAGCCGGGTATGGCTACACCTTC. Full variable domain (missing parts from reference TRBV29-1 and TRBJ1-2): SAVISQKPSRDICQRGTSLTIQCQVDSQVTMMFWYRQQPGQSLTLIATANQGSEATYESGFVIDKFPISRPNLTFSTLTVSNMSPEDSSIYLCSVERQAAGYGYTFGSGTRLTVV.

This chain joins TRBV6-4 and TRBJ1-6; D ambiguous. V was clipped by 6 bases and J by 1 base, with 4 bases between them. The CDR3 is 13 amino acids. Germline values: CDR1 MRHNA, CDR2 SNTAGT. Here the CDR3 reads CASSLSYNSPLHF. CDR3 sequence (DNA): TGTGCCAGCAGCCTATCCTATAATTCACCCCTCCACTTT.

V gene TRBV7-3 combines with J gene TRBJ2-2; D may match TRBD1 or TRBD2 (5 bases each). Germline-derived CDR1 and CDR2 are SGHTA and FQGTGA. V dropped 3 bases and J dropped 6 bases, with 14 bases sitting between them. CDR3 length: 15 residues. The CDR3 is CASSFQGVGSGELFF. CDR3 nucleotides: TGTGCCAGCAGCTTTCAGGGAGTTGGGTCCGGGGAGCTGTTTTTT.

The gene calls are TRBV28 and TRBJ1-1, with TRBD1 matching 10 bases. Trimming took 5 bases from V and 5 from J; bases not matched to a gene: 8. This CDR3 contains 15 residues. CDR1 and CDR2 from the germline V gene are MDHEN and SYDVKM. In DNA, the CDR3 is TGTGCCAGCAGTGGCGGGGGGACAGGGGAGACTGAAGCTTTCTTT. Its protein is CASSGGGTGETEAFF.

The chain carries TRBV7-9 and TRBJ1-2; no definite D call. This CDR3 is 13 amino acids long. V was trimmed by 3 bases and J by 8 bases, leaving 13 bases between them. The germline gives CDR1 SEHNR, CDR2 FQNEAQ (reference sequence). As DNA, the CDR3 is TGTGCCAGCAGCTTTTCGGGTTTCACGGGCTACACCTTC. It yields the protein CASSFSGFTGYTF. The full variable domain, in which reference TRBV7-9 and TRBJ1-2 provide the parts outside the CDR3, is DTGVSQNPRHKITKRGQNVTFRCDPISEHNRLYWYRQTLGQGPEFLTYFQNEAQLEKSRLLSDRFSAERPKGSFSTLEIQRTEQGDSAMYLCASSFSGFTGYTFGSGTRLTVV.

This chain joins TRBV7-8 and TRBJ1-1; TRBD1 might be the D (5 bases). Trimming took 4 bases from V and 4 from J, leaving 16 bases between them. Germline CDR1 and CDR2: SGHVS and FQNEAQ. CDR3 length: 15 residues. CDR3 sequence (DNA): TGTGCCAGCAGCTCGAAATTTGACAGATCCACTGAAGCTTTCTTT. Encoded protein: CASSSKFDRSTEAFF.

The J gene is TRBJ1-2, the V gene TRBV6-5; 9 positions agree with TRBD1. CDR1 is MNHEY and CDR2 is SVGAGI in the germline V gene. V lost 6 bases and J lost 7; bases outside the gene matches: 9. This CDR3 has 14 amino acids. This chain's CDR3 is CASSRTRDRAGYTF. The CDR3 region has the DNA TGTGCCAGCAGCAGGACTCGGGACAGGGCTGGCTACACCTTC.

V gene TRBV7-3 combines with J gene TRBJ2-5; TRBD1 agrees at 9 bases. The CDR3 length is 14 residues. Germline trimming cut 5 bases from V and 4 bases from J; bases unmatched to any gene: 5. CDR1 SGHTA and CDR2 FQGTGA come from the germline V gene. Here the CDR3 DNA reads TGTGCCAGCAGCATGCACAGGGGGCTAGAGACCCAGTACTTC. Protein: CASSMHRGLETQYF.

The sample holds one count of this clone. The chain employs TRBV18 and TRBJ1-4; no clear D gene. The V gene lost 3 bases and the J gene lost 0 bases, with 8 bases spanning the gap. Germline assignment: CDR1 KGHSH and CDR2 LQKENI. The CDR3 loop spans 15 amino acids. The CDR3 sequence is CASSPVHATNEKLFF. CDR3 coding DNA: TGTGCCAGCTCACCGGTCCATGCAACTAATGAAAAACTGTTTTTT.

CDR3 DNA: TGTGCCAGCAGCGTAGGGGAGACAACCGGGGGAAACACCATATATTTT. Translating it yields CASSVGETTGGNTIYF. The V and J genes are TRBV9 and TRBJ1-3; D call uncertain. Germline CDR1 SGDLS, CDR2 YYNGEE. CDR3 length equals 16 residues. V was shortened by 0 bases and J by 4 bases, with 14 bases between the two germline ends.

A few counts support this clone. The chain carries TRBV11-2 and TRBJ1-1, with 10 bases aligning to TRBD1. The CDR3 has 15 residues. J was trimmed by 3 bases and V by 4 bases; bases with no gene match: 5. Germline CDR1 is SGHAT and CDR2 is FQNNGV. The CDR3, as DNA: TGTGCCAGCAGCTCGGGACAGGGGTGGGACACTGAAGCTTTCTTT. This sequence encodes CASSSGQGWDTEAFF.

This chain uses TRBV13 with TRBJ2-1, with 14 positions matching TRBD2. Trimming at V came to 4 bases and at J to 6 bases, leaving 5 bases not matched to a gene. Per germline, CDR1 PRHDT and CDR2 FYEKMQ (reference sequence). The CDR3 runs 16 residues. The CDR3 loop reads CASSSEGTSGSNEQFF. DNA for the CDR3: TGTGCCAGCAGCTCAGAGGGGACTAGCGGGAGCAATGAGCAGTTCTTC.

CDR3 amino acids: CASSEQGQGAEQYF. The CDR3 DNA sequence: TGTGCCAGCAGTGAACAGGGACAGGGGGCCGAGCAGTACTTC. The chain combines TRBV6-1 with TRBJ2-7; 12 nucleotides match TRBD1. V lost 2 bases, J lost 6 bases, and 2 bases stayed unmatched. The germline V gene encodes CDR1 MNHNS and CDR2 SASEGT. This CDR3 is built from 14 residues.

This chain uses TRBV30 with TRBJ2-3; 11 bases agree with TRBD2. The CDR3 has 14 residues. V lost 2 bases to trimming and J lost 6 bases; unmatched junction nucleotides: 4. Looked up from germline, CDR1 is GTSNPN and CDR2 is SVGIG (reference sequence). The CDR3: CAWSLAGGPDTQYF. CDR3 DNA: TGTGCCTGGAGTTTAGCGGGAGGGCCGGATACGCAGTATTTT.

CDR3 coding DNA: TGTGCCAGCAGCCAAAGACAGGGGGCTCACTACGAGCAGTACTTC. It specifies CASSQRQGAHYEQYF. The chain employs TRBV5-4 and TRBJ2-7, with TRBD1 matching 10 bases. The J segment lost 3 bases and the V segment lost 4 bases, leaving 7 bases of the junction unmatched. There are 15 residues in the CDR3. Germline V gene sequence: CDR1 SGHNT, CDR2 YYREEE (reference sequence).

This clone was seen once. The chain's CDR3 is CASSLQGVQSPLHF. DNA for the CDR3: TGTGCCAGCAGTTTACAGGGCGTTCAGTCACCCCTCCACTTT. The rearrangement links TRBV27 to TRBJ1-6; possible D gene TRBD1, 5 bases. Germline V lookup: CDR1 MNHEY, CDR2 SMNVEV (reference sequence). The CDR3 consists of 14 residues. V was clipped by 2 bases and J by 10 bases, with 12 bases between them.

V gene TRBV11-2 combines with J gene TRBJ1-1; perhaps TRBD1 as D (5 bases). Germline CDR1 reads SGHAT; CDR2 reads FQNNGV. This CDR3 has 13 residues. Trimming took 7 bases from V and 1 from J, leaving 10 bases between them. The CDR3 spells CASNQGGNTEAFF. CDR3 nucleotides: TGTGCCAGCAACCAGGGAGGGAACACTGAAGCTTTCTTT.

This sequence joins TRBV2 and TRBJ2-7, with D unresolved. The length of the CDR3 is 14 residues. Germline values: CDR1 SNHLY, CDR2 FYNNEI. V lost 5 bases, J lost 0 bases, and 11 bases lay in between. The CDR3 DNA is TGTGCCAGCAGTCCTACACAAAGCTCCTACGAGCAGTACTTC. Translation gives CASSPTQSSYEQYF. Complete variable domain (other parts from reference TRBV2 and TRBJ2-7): EPEVTQTPSHQVTQMGQEVILRCVPISNHLYFYWYRQILGQKVEFLVSFYNNEISEKSEIFDDQFSVERPDGSNFTLKIRSTKLEDSAMYFCASSPTQSSYEQYFGPGTRLTVT.

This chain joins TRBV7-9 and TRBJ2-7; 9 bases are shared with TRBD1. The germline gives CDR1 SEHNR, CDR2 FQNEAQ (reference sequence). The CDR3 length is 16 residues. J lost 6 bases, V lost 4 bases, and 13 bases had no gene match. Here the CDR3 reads CASSYGQGTRSGEQYF. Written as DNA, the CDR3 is TGTGCCAGCAGCTACGGACAGGGGACAAGATCGGGCGAGCAGTACTTC.

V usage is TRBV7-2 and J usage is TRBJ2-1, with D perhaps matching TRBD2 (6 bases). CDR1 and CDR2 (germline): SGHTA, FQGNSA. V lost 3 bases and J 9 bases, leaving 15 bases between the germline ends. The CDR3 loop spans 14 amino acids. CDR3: CASSFRGESGEQFF. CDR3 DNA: TGTGCCAGCAGCTTTCGCGGGGAGAGTGGTGAGCAGTTCTTC. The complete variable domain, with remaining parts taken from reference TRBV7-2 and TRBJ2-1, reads GAGVSQSPSNKVTEKGKDVELRCDPISGHTALYWYRQSLGQGLEFLIYFQGNSAPDKSGLPSDRFSAERTGGSVSTLTIQRTQQEDSAVYLCASSFRGESGEQFFGPGTRLTVL.

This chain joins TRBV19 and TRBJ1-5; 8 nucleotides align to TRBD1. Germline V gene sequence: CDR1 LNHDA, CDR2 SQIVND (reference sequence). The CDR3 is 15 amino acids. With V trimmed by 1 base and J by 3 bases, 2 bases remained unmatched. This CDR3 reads CASSIGQGTNQPQHF. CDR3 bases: TGTGCCAGTAGTATAGGACAGGGGACCAATCAGCCCCAGCATTTT.

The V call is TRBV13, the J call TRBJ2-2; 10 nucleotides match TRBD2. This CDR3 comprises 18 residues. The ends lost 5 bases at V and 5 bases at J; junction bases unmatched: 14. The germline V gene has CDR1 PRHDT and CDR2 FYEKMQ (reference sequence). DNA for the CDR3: TGTGCCAGCAGCCCATGGAGAGCGGGAGGGCCTGGGACCGGGGAGCTGTTTTTT. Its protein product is CASSPWRAGGPGTGELFF.

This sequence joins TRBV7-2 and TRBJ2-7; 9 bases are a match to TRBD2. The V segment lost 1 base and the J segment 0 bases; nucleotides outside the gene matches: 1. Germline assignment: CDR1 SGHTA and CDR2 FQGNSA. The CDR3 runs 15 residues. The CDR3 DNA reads TGTGCCAGCAGCTTAGAAGCGGGGGGCTCCTACGAGCAGTACTTC. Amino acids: CASSLEAGGSYEQYF.

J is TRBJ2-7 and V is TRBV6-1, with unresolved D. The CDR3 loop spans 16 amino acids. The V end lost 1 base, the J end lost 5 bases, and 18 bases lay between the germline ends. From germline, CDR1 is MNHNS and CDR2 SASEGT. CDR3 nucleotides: TGTGCCAGCAGTGAAGGCATAATTCGGGTTTATAACGAGCAGTACTTC. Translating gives CASSEGIIRVYNEQYF.

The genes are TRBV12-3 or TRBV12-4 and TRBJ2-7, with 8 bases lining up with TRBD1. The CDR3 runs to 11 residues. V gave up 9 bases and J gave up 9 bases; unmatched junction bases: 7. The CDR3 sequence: CASSQQGGQYF. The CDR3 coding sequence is TGTGCCAGTTCTCAACAGGGGGGGCAGTACTTC.

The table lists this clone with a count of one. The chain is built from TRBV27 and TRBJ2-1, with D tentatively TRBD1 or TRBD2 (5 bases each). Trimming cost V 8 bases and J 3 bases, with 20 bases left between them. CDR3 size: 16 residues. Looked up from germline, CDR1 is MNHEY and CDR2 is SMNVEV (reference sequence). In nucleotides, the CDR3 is TGTGCCAGCCGAACTCCAGCCAGCGGACACTACAATGAGCAGTTCTTC. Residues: CASRTPASGHYNEQFF.

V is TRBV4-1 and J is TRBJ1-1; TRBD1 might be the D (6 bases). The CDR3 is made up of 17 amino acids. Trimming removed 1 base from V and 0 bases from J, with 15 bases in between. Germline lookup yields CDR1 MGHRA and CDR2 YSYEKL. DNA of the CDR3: TGCGCCAGCAGCCAAGGGTCGGGGGGCTCAATGAACACTGAAGCTTTCTTT. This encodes CASSQGSGGSMNTEAFF.

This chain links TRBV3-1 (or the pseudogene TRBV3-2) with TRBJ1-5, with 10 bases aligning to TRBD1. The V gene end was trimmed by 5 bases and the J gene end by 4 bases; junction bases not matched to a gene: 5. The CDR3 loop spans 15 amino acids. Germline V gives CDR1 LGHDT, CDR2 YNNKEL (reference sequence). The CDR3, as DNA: TGTGCCAGCAGCTTGGGGACAGGGGAAAATCAGCCCCAGCATTTT. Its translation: CASSLGTGENQPQHF.

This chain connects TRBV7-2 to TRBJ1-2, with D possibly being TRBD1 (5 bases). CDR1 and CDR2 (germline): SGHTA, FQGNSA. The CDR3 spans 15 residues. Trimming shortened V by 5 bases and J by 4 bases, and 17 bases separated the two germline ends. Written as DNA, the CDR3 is TGTGCCAGCAGCGCCGCCGGGACCGGTGGCTATGGCTACACCTTC. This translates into CASSAAGTGGYGYTF. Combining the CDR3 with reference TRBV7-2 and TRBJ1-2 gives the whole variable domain GAGVSQSPSNKVTEKGKDVELRCDPISGHTALYWYRQSLGQGLEFLIYFQGNSAPDKSGLPSDRFSAERTGGSVSTLTIQRTQQEDSAVYLCASSAAGTGGYGYTFGSGTRLTVV.

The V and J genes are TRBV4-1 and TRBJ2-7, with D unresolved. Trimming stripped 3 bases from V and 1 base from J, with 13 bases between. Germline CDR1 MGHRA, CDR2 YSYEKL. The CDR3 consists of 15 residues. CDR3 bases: TGCGCCAGCAGCCAGGCCCCGCAACTATCCTACGAGCAGTACTTC. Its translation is CASSQAPQLSYEQYF.